Each of the 25 T cell receptor beta chains below was sequenced from the same sample in a study of T cells after yellow fever vaccination. TCRdb redid the calling of the 5' RACE reads with MiXCR, one entry per CDR3 protein. The sample contains around 530,000 distinct CDR3 sequences, around a sixth of which appear only once. This specimen was PBMCs, taken more than 4 days after the first yellow fever vaccination. Receptor source: a man between 18 and 29 years old who received the YFV17D yellow fever vaccine.

The chain links TRBV4-1 to TRBJ2-2, with TRBD1 as a possible D gene (6 bases). V was shortened by 1 base and J by 0 bases, with 12 bases between the two germline ends. Germline assignment: CDR1 MGHRA and CDR2 YSYEKL. The CDR3 runs to 17 residues. The CDR3 DNA reads as TGCGCCAGCAGCCAAGGCCCCGGGACAACGAACACCGGGGAGCTGTTTTTT. Translating it yields CASSQGPGTTNTGELFF.

This clonotype came up a few times. The CDR3 loop is CASSETNQETQYF. CDR3 bases: TGTGCCAGCAGCGAGACTAACCAAGAGACCCAGTACTTC. This chain uses TRBV5-4 with TRBJ2-5, with D perhaps TRBD2 (5 bases). The V gene's germline CDR1 is SGHNT and CDR2 YYREEE (reference sequence). With 4 bases removed from V and 0 bases from J, the gap between germline ends came to 7 bases. The length of the CDR3 is 13 residues. Filled out from reference TRBV5-4 and TRBJ2-5, the complete variable domain reads ETGVTQSPTHLIKTRGQQVTLRCSSQSGHNTVSWYQQALGQGPQFIFQYYREEENGRGNFPPRFSGLQFPNYSSELNVNALELDDSALYLCASSETNQETQYFGPGTRLLVL.

This clonotype was counted only a few times. The chain links TRBV4-3 to TRBJ2-3, with a tentative D call TRBD2 (6 bases). CDR1 is LGHNA, CDR2 YSLEER, per germline. This CDR3 contains 17 residues. Between the trimmed V and J ends, which lost 0 bases and 1 base, there was a span of 14 bases. The CDR3 here is CASSQEARGGGTDTQYF. The CDR3, as DNA: TGCGCCAGCAGCCAAGAAGCACGGGGCGGGGGCACAGATACGCAGTATTTT.

This clonotype was counted ten times or more. The rearrangement links TRBV5-1 to TRBJ2-7; D perhaps matches TRBD1 (6 bases). CDR3 size: 15 residues. Germline loops: CDR1 SGHRS, CDR2 YFSETQ. With 0 bases removed from V and 3 bases from J, the gap between germline ends came to 13 bases. CDR3 bases: TGCGCCAGCAGCTTGGGAGGGGAAGGGGGCTACGAGCAGTACGTC. Protein sequence: CASSLGGEGGYEQYV.

The chain couples TRBV9 to TRBJ2-3; 13 bases map to TRBD2. The V segment lost 0 bases and the J segment 4 bases; nucleotides outside the gene matches: 8. The CDR3 spans 18 residues. Germline lookup yields CDR1 SGDLS and CDR2 YYNGEE. CDR3 residues: CASSVGTSGGAAPDTQYF. CDR3 nucleotide sequence: TGTGCCAGCAGCGTAGGGACTAGCGGGGGCGCGGCCCCAGATACGCAGTATTTT.

J is TRBJ2-7 and V is TRBV12-3 or TRBV12-4; a weak D match, TRBD1 (5 bases). V was clipped by 6 bases and J by 6 bases, with 15 bases between them. CDR3 length: 13 amino acids. The CDR3 is CASSPIQGGEQYF. CDR3 bases: TGTGCCAGCAGCCCTATCCAGGGTGGCGAGCAGTACTTC.

This clonotype appeared a few times. This rearrangement joins TRBV29-1 to TRBJ2-1; unclear D gene. CDR3 length: 13 amino acids. V lost 3 bases, J lost 5 bases, and 11 bases lay in between. Germline assignment: CDR1 SQVTM and CDR2 ANQGSEA. This chain's CDR3 is CSVELWANNEQFF. The CDR3 bases are TGCAGCGTTGAGCTTTGGGCCAACAATGAGCAGTTCTTC.

This clonotype came up a few times. The J gene is TRBJ2-3, the V gene TRBV29-1; tentatively, D is TRBD2 (5 bases). Trimming removed 6 bases from V and 6 bases from J, with 16 bases in between. The V gene's germline CDR1 is SQVTM and CDR2 ANQGSEA. The CDR3 is made up of 13 amino acids. This chain's CDR3 is CSVRGPEEDTQYF. CDR3 DNA sequence: TGCAGCGTCCGGGGTCCCGAGGAGGATACGCAGTATTTT.

This chain uses TRBV28 with TRBJ1-4, with D perhaps TRBD1 (5 bases). The germline gives CDR1 MDHEN, CDR2 SYDVKM. Between the trimmed V and J ends, which lost 5 bases and 4 bases, there was a span of 17 bases. The CDR3 covers 16 residues. The CDR3 spells CASSPREGNINEKLFF. The DNA of the CDR3 is TGTGCCAGCAGTCCCAGGGAGGGGAATATTAATGAAAAACTGTTTTTT. Combining the CDR3 with reference TRBV28 and TRBJ1-4 gives the whole variable domain DVKVTQSSRYLVKRTGEKVFLECVQDMDHENMFWYRQDPGLGLRLIYFSYDVKMKEKGDIPEGYSVSREKKERFSLILESASTNQTSMYLCASSPREGNINEKLFFGSGTQLSVL.

This clonotype has only a few counts. The chain couples TRBV18 to TRBJ2-7, with no clear D. CDR3 length: 14 residues. From germline, CDR1 is KGHSH and CDR2 LQKENI. Trimming took off 1 base at V and 6 bases at J, with 13 bases between the two ends. The CDR3 protein is CASSPRPNLGEQYF. The CDR3 DNA sequence: TGTGCCAGCTCACCACGGCCGAATCTGGGCGAGCAGTACTTC. Supplemented by reference TRBV18 and TRBJ2-7, the full variable domain reads NAGVMQNPRHLVRRRGQEARLRCSPMKGHSHVYWYRQLPEEGLKFMVYLQKENIIDESGMPKERFSAEFPKEGPSILRIQQVVRGDSAAYFCASSPRPNLGEQYFGPGTRLTVT.

This clonotype was found a few times. This chain uses TRBV7-2 with TRBJ2-7, with D possibly TRBD1 on 5 matching bases. CDR3 length equals 16 residues. Germline-derived CDR1 and CDR2 are SGHTA and FQGNSA. V lost 5 bases and J lost 4, with 21 bases in between. This chain's CDR3 is CASSPGRLPDLYEQYF. In DNA, the CDR3 is TGTGCCAGCAGCCCAGGGCGATTACCGGACCTATACGAGCAGTACTTC.

The chain carries TRBV6-1 and TRBJ2-3; 9 bases are shared with TRBD2. CDR3 length: 19 amino acids. The trim removed 6 bases at V and 4 bases at J, leaving 20 bases unmatched. Germline loops: CDR1 MNHNS, CDR2 SASEGT. This chain's CDR3 is CASRNPRGSAGGPPDTQYF. Written as DNA, the CDR3 is TGTGCCAGCAGAAACCCCCGAGGGTCGGCGGGGGGGCCCCCAGATACGCAGTATTTT.

In this sample, this clonotype turned up a few times. This chain joins TRBV7-9 and TRBJ2-7, with D possibly matching TRBD1 (5 bases). The CDR3 contains 14 residues. Trimming left V 5 bases short and J 3 bases short, with 14 bases between. CDR1 and CDR2 (germline): SEHNR, FQNEAQ (reference sequence). CDR3 protein: CASSQPGYIYEQYF. CDR3 nucleotide sequence: TGTGCCAGCAGCCAGCCAGGGTACATCTACGAGCAGTACTTC.

V gene TRBV7-9 combines with J gene TRBJ1-1; D ambiguous. Trimming took 5 bases from V and 1 from J, leaving 14 bases between them. This CDR3 spans 15 amino acids. CDR1 and CDR2 from the germline V gene are SEHNR and FQNEAQ (reference sequence). CDR3 loop: CASSPEGRRNTEAFF. In DNA, the CDR3 is TGTGCCAGCAGCCCGGAAGGGCGGCGGAACACTGAAGCTTTCTTT.

There are a few counts of this clonotype. The chain uses TRBV9 and TRBJ1-1, with a weak D call TRBD1 (6 bases). The CDR3 is 13 amino acids. V was trimmed by 0 bases and J by 10 bases, leaving 13 bases between them. The germline CDR1 and CDR2 sequences are SGDLS and YYNGEE. CDR3 in amino acids: CASSVDGGDRAFF. The CDR3 bases are TGTGCCAGCAGCGTAGACGGGGGCGACAGAGCTTTCTTT.

V gene TRBV18 combines with J gene TRBJ2-5, with 9 bases matching TRBD1. The germline V gene has CDR1 KGHSH and CDR2 LQKENI. The J segment lost 3 bases and the V segment lost 2 bases, leaving 1 base of the junction unmatched. This CDR3 comprises 14 residues. CDR3 sequence: CASSPRTGEETQYF. CDR3 coding DNA: TGTGCCAGCTCACCAAGGACAGGGGAAGAGACCCAGTACTTC.

This chain connects TRBV5-4 to TRBJ1-6, with a tentative D call TRBD1 (5 bases). CDR1 is SGHNT and CDR2 is YYREEE in the germline V gene (reference sequence). Trimming pared 3 bases from V and 6 bases from J, leaving 13 bases between. This CDR3 spans 15 amino acids. The CDR3 bases are TGTGCCAGCAGCTCGGGACTTCAGGGTAATTCACCCCTCCACTTT. Encoded protein: CASSSGLQGNSPLHF.

The chain recombines TRBV3-1 with TRBJ2-3, with 7 bases aligning to TRBD2. The length of the CDR3 is 18 residues. The ends lost 10 bases at V and 8 bases at J; junction bases unmatched: 27. CDR1 is LGHDT and CDR2 is YNNKEL in the germline V gene (reference sequence). CDR3 loop: CAISFRAGPLIPKGTQYF. In nucleotides, the CDR3 is TGTGCCATCAGTTTCCGAGCGGGACCTCTTATCCCCAAAGGTACGCAGTATTTT.

This sequence joins TRBV5-6 and TRBJ1-2; D remains ambiguous. The V gene's germline CDR1 is SGHDT and CDR2 YYEEEE. V lost 0 bases and J lost 2, with 11 bases in between. This CDR3 is built from 15 residues. DNA for the CDR3: TGTGCCAGCAGCTTGGGGTTCGGAATCAACTATGGCTACACCTTC. Translating it yields CASSLGFGINYGYTF.

The chain uses TRBV4-1 and TRBJ2-7; D is ambiguous. The V gene's germline CDR1 is MGHRA and CDR2 YSYEKL. Trimming stripped 0 bases from V and 0 bases from J, with 6 bases between. The CDR3 extends over 14 amino acids. CDR3 in amino acids: CASSQEPFSYEQYV. CDR3 nucleotides: TGCGCCAGCAGCCAAGAGCCATTCTCCTACGAGCAGTACGTC.

This clonotype was picked up a small number of times. The chain combines TRBV6-2 or TRBV6-3 with TRBJ2-7, with D uncertain. V was pared by 1 base and J by 2 bases, with 15 bases between. Germline loops: CDR1 MNHEY, CDR2 SVGEGT. The CDR3 has 16 amino acids. The DNA of the CDR3 is TGTGCCAGCAGTTACTGGCAGCGAAGAGAGCCCTACGAGCAGTACTTC. Its protein is CASSYWQRREPYEQYF.

This clonotype turned up a few times. The genes are TRBV5-5 and TRBJ1-6, with D maybe TRBD1 (5 bases). Germline loops: CDR1 SGHKS, CDR2 YYEKEE (reference sequence). Trimming took off 4 bases at V and 3 bases at J, with 17 bases between the two ends. The CDR3 is 17 residues long. The CDR3 DNA is TGTGCCAGCAGCCGGGGACCCGCACCCCTCTATAATTCACCCCTCCACTTT. It yields the protein CASSRGPAPLYNSPLHF.

This clonotype has ten or more counts. The chain carries TRBV5-1 and TRBJ2-1, with a tentative D call TRBD1 (5 bases). CDR1 and CDR2 from the germline V gene are SGHRS and YFSETQ. V gave up 4 bases and J gave up 0 bases, with 11 bases separating them. This CDR3 is 15 amino acids long. The CDR3 DNA follows: TGCGCCAGCAGCCTAGGAGACAGCTCCTACAATGAGCAGTTCTTC. Amino acid sequence: CASSLGDSSYNEQFF.

The sample holds many counts of this clonotype. The CDR3 reads CASSGDRAGANVLTF. CDR3 coding DNA: TGTGCCAGCAGTGGGGACAGGGCTGGGGCCAACGTCCTGACTTTC. The rearrangement links TRBV2 to TRBJ2-6, with 9 bases lining up with TRBD1. The germline gives CDR1 SNHLY, CDR2 FYNNEI. The CDR3 totals 15 residues. Germline trimming cut 4 bases from V and 2 bases from J; bases unmatched to any gene: 0.

This clonotype was seen a few times. The chain is built from TRBV28 and TRBJ1-2; 8 bases are a match to TRBD1. After removal of 3 bases from V and 8 bases from J, the junction contained 11 bases not matched to a gene. This CDR3 is built from 15 residues. CDR1 and CDR2 from the germline V gene are MDHEN and SYDVKM. The CDR3 sequence is CASSLLDRAPGGYTF. As DNA, the CDR3 is TGTGCCAGCAGTTTGTTGGACAGGGCCCCGGGAGGCTACACCTTC.